Listed below are T cell receptor beta chains from one sample, sequenced in a study of cytomegalovirus exposure and HLA in healthy donors. Sequencing used immunoSEQ multiplex PCR; TCRdb keeps in-frame clones, though not all of them. The data show over 150,000 clones, with 96% seen just once and approximately 0.82% held by the top ten. The sequencing input was PBMCs. The origin of the receptors is a woman aged 18-30 years in good health and CMV-seronegative. CDR3s include the opening cysteine and the closing phenylalanine or tryptophan. The D gene is left open where the match is weak. The listing skips clone size in some rows; elsewhere it reads once, few, many or a size class.

D	size	V	J	CDR3	DNA
TRBD1	once	TRBV4-3	TRBJ1-3	CASSQEDRGSGNTIYF	TGCGCCAGCAGCCAAGAGGACAGGGGATCAGGAAACACCATATATTTT
-	-	TRBV20-1	TRBJ2-7	CSGAIEDEQYF	TGCAGTGGAGCTATCGAAGACGAGCAGTACTTC
-	-	TRBV19	TRBJ1-2	CASSIGRENGYTF	TGTGCCAGTAGTATAGGCAGGGAAAATGGCTACACCTTC
-	-	TRBV5-1	TRBJ1-4	CASSPNSATNEKLFF	TGCGCCAGCAGCCCAAACAGTGCAACTAATGAAAAACTGTTTTTT
TRBD2	-	TRBV6-6	TRBJ2-7	CASSYSGLGSYEQYF	TGTGCCAGCAGTTACTCAGGACTAGGAAGCTACGAGCAGTACTTC
-	-	TRBV15	TRBJ1-3	CATSRAIRGGNTIYF	TGTGCCACCAGCAGAGCGATCCGGGGGGGAAACACCATATATTTT
TRBD1	-	TRBV15	TRBJ1-2	CATSRRQGAVTNYGYTF	TGTGCCACCAGCAGAAGACAGGGGGCCGTCACTAACTATGGCTACACCTTC
-	-	TRBV21-1	TRBJ2-5	CASSKRGGKQYF	TGTGCCAGCAGCAAAAGGGGCGGGAAGCAGTACTTC
-	-	TRBV2	TRBJ1-2	CASSERQFYGYTF	TGTGCCAGCAGTGAACGACAGTTCTATGGCTACACCTTC
-	-	TRBV7-2	TRBJ2-3	CASSLLGAQYF	TGTGCCAGCAGCTTACTAGGAGCGCAGTATTTT
-	-	TRBV4-1	TRBJ2-1	CASSQDRRGNEQFF	TGCGCCAGCAGCCAAGATCGACGGGGGAATGAGCAGTTCTTC
-	-	TRBV15	TRBJ2-5	CATSRDQDQETQYF	TGTGCCACCAGCAGAGATCAGGACCAAGAGACCCAGTACTTC
-	-	TRBV6-6	TRBJ2-3	CASSLTPRRPDTQYF	TGTGCCAGCAGTTTGACACCCCGGCGACCAGATACGCAGTATTTT
TRBD1	-	TRBV27	TRBJ1-2	CASSLTGGVNYGYTF	TGTGCCAGCAGTTTAACAGGGGGCGTTAACTATGGCTACACCTTC
TRBD1	-	TRBV19	TRBJ2-7	CASSITGQVSYEQYF	TGTGCCAGTAGTATAACGGGACAGGTTTCCTACGAGCAGTACTTC